This paragraph reports one T cell receptor (beta chain). The sample is drawn from a study of beta chain features in type 1 diabetes. The study reverse transcribed the entire isolated RNA, so it sequenced expressed TCRB transcripts. The method was immunoSEQ multiplex PCR; TCRdb's version includes in-frame clones alone and lacks a portion of them. The sample holds a few hundred thousand clones, roughly 14% seen once. Source material: naive CD4+ T cells from blood. The sequence was collected from a man aged 25-40 years in good health.

CDR3 residues: CASSLVFSNEQFF. CDR3 bases: TGTGCCAGCAGCTTAGTTTTCAGCAATGAGCAGTTCTTC. The V call is TRBV7-2, the J call TRBJ2-1; D gene ambiguous. Germline V lookup: CDR1 SGHTA, CDR2 FQGNSA. This CDR3 is 13 amino acids long. V lost 1 base to trimming and J lost 6 bases, with 7 bases between them.